One and the same sample provided the 11 T cell receptor beta chains below, sequenced in a study of radiotherapy plus CTLA-4 blockade in lung cancer. Method: immunoSEQ multiplex PCR; TCRdb's copy keeps in-frame clones and lacks some. The sample records about 45,000 clones, approximately 76% being singletons. The source was peripheral blood, collected from a patient treated with radiotherapy plus ipilimumab. Every receptor here comes from a human donor with non-small cell lung cancer who had stable disease on radiotherapy plus ipilimumab.

This clone has just a few counts. This chain uses TRBV29-1 with TRBJ1-2; D unclear. Germline lookup yields CDR1 SQVTM and CDR2 ANQGSEA. Trimming took off 1 base at V and 4 bases at J, with 7 bases between the two ends. The length of the CDR3 is 12 residues. CDR3 amino acids: CSVEGSRYGYTF. The CDR3 DNA follows: TGCAGCGTTGAAGGCAGCCGCTATGGCTACACCTTC.

This chain joins TRBV5-1 and TRBJ1-1; D gene uncertain. The V gene lost 4 bases and the J gene lost 2 bases, with 18 bases spanning the gap. Germline CDR1 is SGHRS and CDR2 is YFSETQ. This CDR3 spans 16 amino acids. For the CDR3, the DNA is TGCGCCAGCAGCCCGGAAGGGTTACAGCAAAACACTGAAGCTTTCTTT. This encodes CASSPEGLQQNTEAFF.

In this sample, this clone turned up a few times. The V and J genes are TRBV7-6 and TRBJ2-7; D is tentatively TRBD1 or TRBD2 (6 bases each). The CDR3 loop spans 16 amino acids. CDR1 and CDR2 from the germline V gene are SGHVS and FNYEAQ. Trimming took 2 bases from V and 4 from J, leaving 18 bases between them. CDR3 amino acids: CASSLKGGQRNYEQYV. The CDR3 region has the DNA TGTGCCAGCAGCTTAAAAGGGGGGCAACGGAATTACGAGCAGTACGTC.

The chain employs TRBV6-6 and TRBJ1-2; D uncertain. The CDR3 runs 13 residues. From germline, CDR1 is MNHNY and CDR2 SVGAGI (reference sequence). The V and J ends lost 2 bases and 5 bases respectively, with 9 bases between them. In nucleotides, the CDR3 is TGTGCCAGCAGTTACGGCCAGGATTATGGCTACACCTTC. The encoded protein is CASSYGQDYGYTF.

This clone turned up a few times. The chain is built from TRBV28 and TRBJ1-1, with 7 bases fitting TRBD1. Germline V lookup: CDR1 MDHEN, CDR2 SYDVKM. J lost 8 bases, V lost 6 bases, and 6 bases had no gene match. The CDR3 is 12 residues long. The CDR3 nucleotides are TGTGCCAGCAGGCGAGGGACAGCCGAAGCTTTCTTT. Protein: CASRRGTAEAFF.

V and J are TRBV9 and TRBJ1-6; no firm D call. The V gene lost 0 bases and the J gene lost 0 bases, with 4 bases spanning the gap. The CDR3 length is 15 residues. CDR1 is SGDLS and CDR2 is YYNGEE in the germline V gene. CDR3 region: CASSVVGSYNSPLHF. The CDR3 DNA sequence: TGTGCCAGCAGCGTAGTGGGCTCCTATAATTCACCCCTCCACTTT.

The chain uses TRBV6-5 and TRBJ1-6; D is possibly TRBD1 (6 bases). This CDR3 is 15 amino acids long. Germline CDR1 and CDR2: MNHEY and SVGAGI. V was cut by 2 bases and J by 8 bases, with 13 bases left in between. The chain's CDR3 is CASSYPLGGDSPLHF. DNA of the CDR3: TGTGCCAGCAGTTACCCGCTAGGGGGTGATTCACCCCTCCACTTT.

The rearrangement joins TRBV9 to TRBJ1-3, with 10 bases aligning to TRBD1. In germline, CDR1 is SGDLS, CDR2 YYNGEE. V shed 1 base and J 5 bases; nucleotides not matched to a gene: 12. The CDR3 has 18 amino acids. CDR3 loop: CASSVSPGQGSRRNTIYF. The CDR3 nucleotides are TGTGCCAGCAGCGTATCACCGGGACAGGGGAGCCGTAGAAACACCATATATTTT.

This clone was picked up a small number of times. V gene TRBV10-1 combines with J gene TRBJ2-7; D remains unclear. The ends were cut back, 3 bases at V and 6 bases at J, with 12 bases in the middle. The CDR3 consists of 13 residues. The germline V gene has CDR1 WNHNN and CDR2 SYGVQD (reference sequence). In DNA, the CDR3 is TGCGCCAGCAGTGAAGGAACTCGGCCCGAGCAGTACTTC. Amino acids: CASSEGTRPEQYF.

This clone was counted between two and nine times. This chain links TRBV5-5 with TRBJ2-1; the match to TRBD1 covers 9 bases. The germline gives CDR1 SGHKS, CDR2 YYEKEE (reference sequence). The CDR3 spans 17 residues. V dropped 4 bases and J dropped 2; count of bases not matched to a gene: 10. CDR3 protein: CASSLSPGQGAYNEQFF. CDR3 nucleotides: TGTGCCAGCAGCCTGAGTCCGGGACAGGGCGCCTACAATGAGCAGTTCTTC.

This chain connects TRBV29-1 to TRBJ1-2; D unclear. Trimming left V 4 bases short and J 3 bases short, with 24 bases between. Germline CDR1 is SQVTM and CDR2 is ANQGSEA. CDR3 length equals 17 residues. CDR3 DNA sequence: TGCAGCGTTGGTCTATACTTCGTCCCTTCTATGGACTATGGCTACACCTTC. This codes for CSVGLYFVPSMDYGYTF.